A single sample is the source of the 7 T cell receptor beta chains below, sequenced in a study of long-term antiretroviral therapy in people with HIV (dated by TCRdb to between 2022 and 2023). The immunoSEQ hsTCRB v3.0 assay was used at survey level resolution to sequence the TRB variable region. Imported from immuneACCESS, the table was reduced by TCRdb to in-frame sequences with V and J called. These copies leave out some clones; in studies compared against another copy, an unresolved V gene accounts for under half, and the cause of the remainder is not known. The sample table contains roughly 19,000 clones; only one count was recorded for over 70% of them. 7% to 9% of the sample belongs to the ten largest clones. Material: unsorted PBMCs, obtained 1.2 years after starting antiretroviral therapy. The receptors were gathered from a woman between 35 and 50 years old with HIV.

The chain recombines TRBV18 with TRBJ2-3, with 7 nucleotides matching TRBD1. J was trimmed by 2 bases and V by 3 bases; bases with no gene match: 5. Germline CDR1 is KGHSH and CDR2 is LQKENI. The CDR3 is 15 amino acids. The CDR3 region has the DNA TGTGCCAGCTCACCCCCGGGACAGTTCACAGATACGCAGTATTTT. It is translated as CASSPPGQFTDTQYF. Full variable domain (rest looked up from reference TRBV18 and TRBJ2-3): NAGVMQNPRHLVRRRGQEARLRCSPMKGHSHVYWYRQLPEEGLKFMVYLQKENIIDESGMPKERFSAEFPKEGPSILRIQQVVRGDSAAYFCASSPPGQFTDTQYFGPGTRLTVL.

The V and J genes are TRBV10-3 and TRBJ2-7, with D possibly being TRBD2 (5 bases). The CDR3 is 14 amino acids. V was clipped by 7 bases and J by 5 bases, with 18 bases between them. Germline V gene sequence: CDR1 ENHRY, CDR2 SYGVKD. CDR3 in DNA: TGTGCCATCACCCGAGGGTGGGAGCCCAACGAGCAGTACTTC. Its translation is CAITRGWEPNEQYF.

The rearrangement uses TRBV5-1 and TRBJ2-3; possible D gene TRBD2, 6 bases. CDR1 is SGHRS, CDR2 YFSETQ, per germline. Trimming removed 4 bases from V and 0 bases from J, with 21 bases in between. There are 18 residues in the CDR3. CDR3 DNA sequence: TGCGCCAGCAGCCCTTATAGCGGAGTAATTACTAGCACAGATACGCAGTATTTT. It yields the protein CASSPYSGVITSTDTQYF.

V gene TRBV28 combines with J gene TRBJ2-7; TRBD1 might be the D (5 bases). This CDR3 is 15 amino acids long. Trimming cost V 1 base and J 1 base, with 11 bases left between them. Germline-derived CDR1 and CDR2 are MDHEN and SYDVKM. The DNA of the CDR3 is TGTGCCAGCAGTTTATTCGAACAGGAGTCCTACGAGCAGTACTTC. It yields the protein CASSLFEQESYEQYF.

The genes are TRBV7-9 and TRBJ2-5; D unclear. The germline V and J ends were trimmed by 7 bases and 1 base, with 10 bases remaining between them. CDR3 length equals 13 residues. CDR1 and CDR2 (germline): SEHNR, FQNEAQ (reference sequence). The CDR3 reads CASNPASQETQYF. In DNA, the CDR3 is TGTGCCAGCAATCCAGCCTCCCAAGAGACCCAGTACTTC.

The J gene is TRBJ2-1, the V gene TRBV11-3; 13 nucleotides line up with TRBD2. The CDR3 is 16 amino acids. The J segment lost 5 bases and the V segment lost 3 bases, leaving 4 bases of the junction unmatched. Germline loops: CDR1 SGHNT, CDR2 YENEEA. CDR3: CASSFATSGRDNEQFF. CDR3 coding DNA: TGTGCCAGCAGCTTCGCCACTAGCGGGAGGGACAATGAGCAGTTCTTC.

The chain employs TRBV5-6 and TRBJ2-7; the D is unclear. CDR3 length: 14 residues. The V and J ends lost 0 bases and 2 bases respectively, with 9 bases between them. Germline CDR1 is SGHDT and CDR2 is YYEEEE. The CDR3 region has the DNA TGTGCCAGCAGCTTGGACCGGCGTACCTACGAGCAGTACTTC. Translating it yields CASSLDRRTYEQYF.